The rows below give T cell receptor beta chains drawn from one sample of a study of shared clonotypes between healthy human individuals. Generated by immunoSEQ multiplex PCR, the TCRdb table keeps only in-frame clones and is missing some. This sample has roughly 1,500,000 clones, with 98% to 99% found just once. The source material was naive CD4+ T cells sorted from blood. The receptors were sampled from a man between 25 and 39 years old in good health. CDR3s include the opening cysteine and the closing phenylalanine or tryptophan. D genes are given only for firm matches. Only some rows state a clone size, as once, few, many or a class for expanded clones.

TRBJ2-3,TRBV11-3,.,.,CASSPNRGGGHTDTQYF,TGTGCCAGCAGCCCCAACAGAGGGGGAGGGCACACAGATACGCAGTATTTT
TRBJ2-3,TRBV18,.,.,CASSRGRGTDTQYF,TGTGCCAGCTCTAGGGGCCGGGGCACAGATACGCAGTATTTT
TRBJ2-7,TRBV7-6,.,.,CASSPELRSYEQYF,TGTGCCAGCAGTCCCGAGCTACGATCCTACGAGCAGTACTTC
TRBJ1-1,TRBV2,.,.,CASSEALRQGEAFF,TGTGCCAGCAGTGAAGCGCTTCGGCAGGGAGAAGCTTTCTTT
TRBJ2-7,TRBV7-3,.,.,CASSLTGAGNNYEQYF,TGTGCCAGCAGCTTAACCGGGGCAGGAAATAATTACGAGCAGTACTTC
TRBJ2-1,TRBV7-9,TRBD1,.,CASSYTGTGTDEQFF,TGTGCCAGCAGCTACACCGGGACAGGGACTGATGAGCAGTTCTTC
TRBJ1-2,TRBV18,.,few,CASSTDMWGYTF,TGTGCCAGCTCAACCGACATGTGGGGCTACACCTTC
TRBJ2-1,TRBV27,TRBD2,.,CASAGLAGLQGQFF,TGTGCCAGCGCGGGACTAGCGGGGCTCCAGGGGCAGTTCTTC
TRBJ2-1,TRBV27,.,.,CASSLSSVLKSLYNEQFF,TGTGCCAGCAGTTTATCGTCCGTATTAAAATCCCTTTACAATGAGCAGTTCTTC
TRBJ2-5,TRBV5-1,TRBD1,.,CASSPGTGDPQYF,TGCGCCAGCAGCCCCGGGACAGGGGATCCCCAGTACTTC
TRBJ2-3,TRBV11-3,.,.,CASSQRGTGGADTQYF,TGTGCCAGCAGCCAAAGGGGTACGGGGGGCGCAGATACGCAGTATTTT
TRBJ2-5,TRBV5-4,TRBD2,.,CASSSPGTSGRDQETQYF,TGTGCCAGCAGCTCACCGGGGACTAGCGGGAGGGACCAAGAGACCCAGTACTTC
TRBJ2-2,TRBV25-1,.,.,CASMPSRGDTGELFF,TGTGCCAGCATGCCCAGCAGGGGTGACACCGGGGAGCTGTTTTTT
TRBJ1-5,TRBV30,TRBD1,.,CAWTGTGLNQPQHF,TGTGCCTGGACCGGGACAGGCCTAAATCAGCCCCAGCATTTT
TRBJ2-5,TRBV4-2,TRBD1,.,CASSQEGIGDRDETQYF,TGTGCCAGCAGCCAAGAAGGAATAGGGGACAGGGATGAGACCCAGTACTTC
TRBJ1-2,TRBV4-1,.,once,CASSLPPANYGYTF,TGCGCCAGCAGCCTTCCCCCGGCTAACTATGGCTACACCTTC
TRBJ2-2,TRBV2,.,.,CASSGPGETFSNTGELFF,TGTGCCAGCAGTGGTCCGGGGGAGACTTTTAGCAACACCGGGGAGCTGTTTTTT
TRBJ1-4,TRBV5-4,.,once,CASSFRGPHEKLFF,TGTGCCAGCAGCTTTCGGGGTCCTCATGAAAAACTGTTTTTT
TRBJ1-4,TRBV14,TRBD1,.,CASSPTDRVEKLFF,TGTGCCAGCAGCCCGACGGACAGGGTGGAAAAACTGTTTTTT
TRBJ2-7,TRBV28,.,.,CASSRRPQGYEQYF,TGTGCCAGCAGCCGAAGGCCACAGGGTTACGAGCAGTACTTC
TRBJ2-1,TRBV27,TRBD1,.,CASSHRDREFF,TGTGCCAGCAGCCACCGGGACAGGGAATTCTTC
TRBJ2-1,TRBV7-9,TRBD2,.,CASSLTPVAGVLKQFF,TGTGCCAGCAGCTTAACGCCGGTCGCGGGGGTCCTTAAGCAGTTCTTC
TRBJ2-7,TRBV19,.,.,CASSITLSYEQYF,TGTGCCAGTAGTATCACCCTTTCCTACGAGCAGTACTTC
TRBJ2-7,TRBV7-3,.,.,CASSAGSPYEQYF,TGTGCCAGCAGCGCCGGGAGTCCCTACGAGCAGTACTTC
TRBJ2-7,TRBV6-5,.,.,CASSYFGVSYEQYF,TGTGCCAGCAGTTATTTTGGGGTATCCTACGAGCAGTACTTC
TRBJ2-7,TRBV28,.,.,CASSLFGPAEKYF,TGTGCCAGCAGTTTGTTTGGGCCCGCGGAGAAATACTTC
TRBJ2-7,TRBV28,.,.,CASSLQTAHEQYF,TGTGCCAGCAGTTTGCAAACCGCCCACGAGCAGTACTTC
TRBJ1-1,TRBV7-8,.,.,CASSFLLGGTEAFF,TGTGCCAGCAGCTTCTTATTGGGTGGCACTGAAGCTTTCTTT
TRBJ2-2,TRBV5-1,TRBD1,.,CASSRDRGPGELFF,TGCGCCAGCAGCCGGGACAGGGGGCCCGGGGAGCTGTTTTTT
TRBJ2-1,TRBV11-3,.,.,CASSSDLTNEQFF,TGTGCCAGCAGCTCGGACTTAACCAATGAGCAGTTCTTC
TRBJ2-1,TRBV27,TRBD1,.,CASSPDRVAYNEQFF,TGTGCCAGCAGCCCCGACAGGGTCGCCTACAATGAGCAGTTCTTC
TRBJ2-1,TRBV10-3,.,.,CAIRDGVLDEQFF,TGTGCCATCCGGGACGGGGTCCTAGATGAGCAGTTCTTC
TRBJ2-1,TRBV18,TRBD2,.,CASSPLPGLAGDNEQFF,TGTGCCAGCTCACCATTACCGGGACTAGCGGGAGACAATGAGCAGTTCTTC
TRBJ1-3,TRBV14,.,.,CASSQDLVQLSGNTIYF,TGTGCCAGCAGCCAAGATCTAGTCCAGCTCTCTGGAAACACCATATATTTT
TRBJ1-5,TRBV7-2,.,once,CASSPRAQNQPQHF,TGTGCCAGCAGCCCCCGGGCCCAAAATCAGCCCCAGCATTTT
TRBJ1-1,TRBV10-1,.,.,CASSEFDTEAFF,TGCGCCAGCAGTGAGTTCGACACTGAAGCTTTCTTT
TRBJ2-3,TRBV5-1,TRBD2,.,CASSYLASGNTDTQYF,TGCGCCAGCAGCTACCTGGCTAGCGGGAACACAGATACGCAGTATTTT
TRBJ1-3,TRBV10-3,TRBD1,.,CAISESRQGGNTIYF,TGTGCCATCAGTGAGTCGAGACAGGGGGGAAACACCATATATTTT
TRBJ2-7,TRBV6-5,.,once,CASSYSGPFTIYEQYF,TGTGCCAGCAGTTACTCGGGTCCTTTTACCATCTACGAGCAGTACTTC
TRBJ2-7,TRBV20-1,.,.,CSASPSNEQYF,TGCAGTGCTAGTCCTTCCAACGAGCAGTACTTC